A selection of T cell receptor beta chains follows, all from one sample in a study of persistence of HIV-infected CD4 T cells. Their target antigens are unknown. Sequencing used immunoSEQ multiplex PCR; TCRdb keeps in-frame clones, though not all of them. This table has some 40,000 clones, more than 70% appearing once. This sample comprised cultured CD4+ T cells from PBMCs, obtained from a patient who received antiretroviral therapy. The receptors derive from an adult with HIV. The donor label of this sample is uncertain. Both conserved end residues are part of each CDR3. The order of the fields is V gene, D gene, J gene, clone size, CDR3 DNA, CDR3 protein. D genes are given only for firm matches. Part of the rows lack a size; the others show once, few, many or a class for expanded clones.

TRBV6-1,.,TRBJ1-1,.,TGTGCCAGCAGTGAAGTCCGTGGATACACTGAAGCTTTCTTT,CASSEVRGYTEAFF
TRBV19,.,TRBJ1-4,.,TGTGCCAGTTCAAGGACCGCTGCAACTAATGAAAAACTGTTTTTT,CASSRTAATNEKLFF
TRBV2,TRBD1,TRBJ1-6,few,TGTGCCAGCAATTACAGGGGGCAATCACCCCTCCACTTT,CASNYRGQSPLHF
TRBV28,TRBD1,TRBJ2-1,.,TGTGCCAGCAGGTGGGACAGGGGGCGGTATGAGCAGTTCTTC,CASRWDRGRYEQFF
TRBV25-1,.,TRBJ1-1,.,TGTGCCTCCCTATCGTACACTGAAGCTTTCTTT,CASLSYTEAFF
TRBV10-1,TRBD1,TRBJ2-6,.,TGCGCCAGCAGCCCCGGGACAGGGGCTACATGGGCCAACGTCCTGACTTTC,CASSPGTGATWANVLTF
TRBV19,TRBD1,TRBJ1-6,.,TGTGCCAGTAGTATAGCCCCCCGGACAGGTAATAATTCACCCCTCCACTTT,CASSIAPRTGNNSPLHF
TRBV5-5,TRBD1,TRBJ1-1,.,TGTGCCAGCAGCTTGTTGTCTCGGACAGGGGGTTTCACTGAAGCTTTCTTT,CASSLLSRTGGFTEAFF
TRBV28,.,TRBJ2-3,.,TGTGCCACTGTCGGGGGAGATACGCAGTATTTT,CATVGGDTQYF
TRBV29-1,.,TRBJ1-4,.,TGCAGCGTTGAGGGTAATAATGAAAAACTGTTTTTT,CSVEGNNEKLFF
TRBV4-1,TRBD1,TRBJ1-6,.,TGCGCCAGCAGCTCCGGACAGGGGCCCCGACCCCTCCACTTT,CASSSGQGPRPLHF
TRBV28,TRBD1,TRBJ1-2,.,TGTGCCAGCAGTCTCGACAGGGGGCTCGGCTACACCTTC,CASSLDRGLGYTF
TRBV29-1,.,TRBJ1-1,.,TGCAGCGTTCGTTCCGGGGGCACTGAAGCTTTCTTT,CSVRSGGTEAFF
TRBV15,TRBD1,TRBJ2-5,.,TGTGCCACCAGCAGGACAGGGGGTCTAGGTGAGACCCAGTACTTC,CATSRTGGLGETQYF
TRBV21-1,.,TRBJ2-2,.,TGTGCCAGCAGCGGGACTAGCGGGGCGGGGTACACCGGGGAGCTGTTTTTT,CASSGTSGAGYTGELFF
TRBV5-4,.,TRBJ2-5,few,TGTGCCAGCAGCTTGATGGGGCACCAAGAGACCCAGTACTTC,CASSLMGHQETQYF
TRBV6-2/TRBV6-3,.,TRBJ1-2,.,TGTGCCAGCAGCCGGACCGACTTGGGCTATGGCTACACCTTC,CASSRTDLGYGYTF
TRBV6-1,.,TRBJ1-2,.,TGTGCCAGCAGTGATCACAGAGCTAACTATGGCTACACCTTC,CASSDHRANYGYTF
TRBV28,TRBD1,TRBJ1-4,once,TGTGCCAGCAGTTTAGGACAGGGGGCTGTAAAACTGTTTTTT,CASSLGQGAVKLFF
TRBV7-7,.,TRBJ2-2,once,TGTGCCAGCAGCCCTATACAGGGTATGGTAGGGGAGCTGTTTTTT,CASSPIQGMVGELFF
TRBV9,TRBD1,TRBJ1-6,.,TGTGCCAGCACTGGACAGGTTAATTCACCCCTCCACTTT,CASTGQVNSPLHF
TRBV5-1,.,TRBJ2-5,.,TGCGCCAGCAGCTTGGACAGGATCAACAAAGAGACCCAGTACTTC,CASSLDRINKETQYF
TRBV24-1,.,TRBJ2-4,.,TGTGCCACCAACCCGGGGCAGACGGCTTCCAAAAACATTCAGTACTTC,CATNPGQTASKNIQYF
TRBV9,.,TRBJ2-1,.,TGTGCCAGCAGCTTGGATTCAGGGTTATCCTACAATGAGCAGTTCTTC,CASSLDSGLSYNEQFF
TRBV15,.,TRBJ1-6,.,TGTGCCACCAGCAGAGAAGCGGGAAATTCACCCCTCCACTTT,CATSREAGNSPLHF
TRBV3-1/TRBV3-2,.,TRBJ1-3,.,TGTGCCAGCAGCCAAGAAACGGGTTACGGAAACACCATATATTTT,CASSQETGYGNTIYF
TRBV18,.,TRBJ2-3,.,TGTGCCAGCTCACCACTTTTTCCTACAGATACGCAGTATTTT,CASSPLFPTDTQYF
TRBV24-1,TRBD1,TRBJ1-4,.,TGTGCCACCAGTGATACTCGATCCGGGACAGGGGGGGAAAAACTGTTTTTT,CATSDTRSGTGGEKLFF
TRBV5-1,.,TRBJ1-3,.,TGCGCCAGCAGCTTGGGAGGGACAACCGGAAACACCATATATTTT,CASSLGGTTGNTIYF
TRBV28,.,TRBJ1-2,.,TGTGCCAGCTCAGAAAGGGTCTATGGCTACACCTTC,CASSERVYGYTF
TRBV28,.,TRBJ2-1,.,TGTGCCAGCAGTTCCCCGAGTGGCGTCTATGAGCAGTTCTTC,CASSSPSGVYEQFF
TRBV6-5,.,TRBJ1-1,.,TGTGCCAGCAGTTACTCGAGCGGGCCCACTGAAGCTTTCTTT,CASSYSSGPTEAFF
TRBV18,.,TRBJ1-2,.,TGTGCCAGCTCACCACGTTCGGGGTTCTCTGGCTACACCTTC,CASSPRSGFSGYTF
TRBV6-5,TRBD1,TRBJ2-7,.,TGTGCCACCGTGGACAGGTCGTTCTACGAGCAGTACTTC,CATVDRSFYEQYF
TRBV5-1,.,TRBJ2-7,.,TGCGCCAGCAGCTTGGTGCTAGACTCCTACGAGCAGTACTTC,CASSLVLDSYEQYF
TRBV29-1,.,TRBJ2-2,.,TGCAGCGTGCCGGATCTCTTAGGCACCGGGGAGCTGTTTTTT,CSVPDLLGTGELFF
TRBV3-1/TRBV3-2,.,TRBJ2-1,once,TGTGCCAGCAGCCAATATGGGCGCGGCCATGGGGAGCAGTTCTTC,CASSQYGRGHGEQFF
TRBV15,.,TRBJ2-3,.,TGTGCCACCAGCAGAGTCAGGGATAGCACAGATACGCAGTATTTT,CATSRVRDSTDTQYF
TRBV29-1,.,TRBJ1-2,once,TGCAGCGTTGCCGGACAGAAAGCTAACTATGGCTACACCTTC,CSVAGQKANYGYTF
TRBV6-5,TRBD1,TRBJ2-7,.,TGTGCCAGCAGTCAACAGGGGGCGGGCGTCTATGAGCAGTACTTC,CASSQQGAGVYEQYF
TRBV7-9,TRBD1,TRBJ1-2,.,TGTGCCAGCAGCTTGGACAGGCGCTATGGCTACACCTTC,CASSLDRRYGYTF
TRBV6-1,TRBD1,TRBJ2-3,few,TGTGCCAGCAGTGAAAGTGTCAGGGGGTCCACAGATACGCAGTATTTT,CASSESVRGSTDTQYF
TRBV24-1,TRBD1,TRBJ2-2,once,TGTGCCACCAGAGACAGGGGGGTCACCGGGGAGCTGTTTTTT,CATRDRGVTGELFF
TRBV12-5,TRBD1,TRBJ2-7,.,TGTGCTAGTGGTTTCCTGGGACAGGGTGACGAGCAGTACTTC,CASGFLGQGDEQYF
TRBV7-6,.,TRBJ2-2,.,TGTGCCAGCAGCGCCAGGAACACCGGGGAGCTGTTTTTT,CASSARNTGELFF
TRBV7-2,TRBD2,TRBJ2-7,.,TGTGCCAGCAGCAAGAGACTAGCGGGAGATTACGAGCAGTACTTC,CASSKRLAGDYEQYF
TRBV7-8,.,TRBJ1-5,.,TGTGCCAGCAGCTTAGTGATCGGGGTAGGGGCTAGCAATCAGCCCCAGCATTTT,CASSLVIGVGASNQPQHF
TRBV10-3,TRBD1,TRBJ1-5,.,TGTGCCATCAGTGAGTCCAGGACAGGTAATCAGCCCCAGCATTTT,CAISESRTGNQPQHF
TRBV21-1,.,TRBJ2-1,.,TGTGCCAGCAGCAAACCGACCCCCCCTAGCGGGTATTACAATGAGCAGTTCTTC,CASSKPTPPSGYYNEQFF
TRBV6-5,TRBD1,TRBJ2-7,.,TGTGCCAGCGCCGGGGACAGGGCCTACGAGCAGTACTTC,CASAGDRAYEQYF
TRBV18,.,TRBJ1-4,.,TGTGCCAGCTCACCGGGGGTGGATGAAAAACTGTTTTTT,CASSPGVDEKLFF
TRBV5-4,.,TRBJ1-6,.,TGTGCCAGCAGCTTGGGACACTTTGGGTCCTATAATTCACCCCTCCACTTT,CASSLGHFGSYNSPLHF
TRBV7-9,TRBD1,TRBJ1-1,.,TGTGCCAGCAGATTACAGGGGGCCACTGAAGCTTTCTTT,CASRLQGATEAFF